This paragraph covers one TCR beta chain sequence. Its antigen is unidentified. The culture ran for roughly ten days before CD4+ T cells were isolated. Vaccination of participants consisted of two doses of either the BNT162b2 or mRNA-1273 vaccine. The data are from a study of vaccination effects on CD4 cells after COVID-19. V was pared by 0 bases and J by 14 bases, with 10 bases between. The CDR3 sequence is 10 residues long. The germline gives CDR1 DFQATT, CDR2 SNEGSKA (reference sequence). Only in-frame clones appear in the TCRdb table, and some are missing; sequencing was by immunoSEQ multiplex PCR. The data show about 73,000 clones, 73% seen once.

The sequencing used CD4+ T cells from PBMCs cultured without peptide, collected after COVID-19 vaccination. This rearrangement joins TRBV20-1 to TRBJ1-2, with D hard to call. The receptor was derived from a human donor who received a COVID-19 vaccine. CDR3 loop: CSAREWATTF. CDR3 DNA sequence: TGCAGTGCTAGAGAATGGGCTACGACCTTC.